These 12 T cell receptor beta chains came from one sample sequenced in a study of blood T cell repertoires in COVID-19. TCRdb's copy holds only in-frame clones and misses some; the assay was immunoSEQ multiplex PCR. Here the sample spans 300,000 to 350,000 clones, more than 85% being singletons. Sequencing input: PBMCs or T cells enriched from blood (not recorded which). The receptors derive from a young woman who had been exposed to COVID-19.

The sample holds one count of this clone. The chain carries TRBV2 and TRBJ1-4; 9 positions agree with TRBD1. The CDR3 totals 15 residues. CDR1 and CDR2 (germline): SNHLY, FYNNEI. Trimming cost V 5 bases and J 4 bases; bases outside gene matches: 5. The CDR3 DNA follows: TGTGCCAGCAGTAGGAAGGGACAGGGTAATGAAAAACTGTTTTTT. Its protein product is CASSRKGQGNEKLFF.

The V gene is TRBV9, the J gene TRBJ2-3, with TRBD2 matching 11 bases. The CDR3 is 20 amino acids. Trimming took 0 bases from V and 0 from J; bases not matched to a gene: 12. The germline CDR1 and CDR2 sequences are SGDLS and YYNGEE. This CDR3 reads CASSVDPSSGGSPSTDTQYF. CDR3 DNA sequence: TGTGCCAGCAGCGTAGATCCCTCTAGCGGGGGGTCCCCTAGCACAGATACGCAGTATTTT.

V and J are TRBV2 and TRBJ1-2; 8 positions agree with TRBD1. CDR1 is SNHLY and CDR2 is FYNNEI in the germline V gene. The CDR3 covers 12 residues. Trimming at V came to 10 bases and at J to 3 bases, leaving 4 bases not matched to a gene. CDR3 region: CATDRAHYGYTF. The CDR3 DNA is TGTGCCACGGACAGGGCTCACTATGGCTACACCTTC.

The V and J genes are TRBV7-2 and TRBJ1-2; no reliable D call. Between the trimmed V and J ends, which lost 7 bases and 4 bases, there was a span of 16 bases. Germline V CDR1 and CDR2: SGHTA, FQGNSA. The CDR3 is 14 amino acids. The CDR3 sequence is CASNPGREPYGYTF. CDR3 nucleotide sequence: TGTGCCAGCAACCCGGGGAGGGAGCCCTATGGCTACACCTTC.

The J gene is TRBJ2-5, the V gene TRBV30, with TRBD1 matching over 8 bases. The CDR3 sequence is 14 residues long. The ends lost 0 bases at V and 6 bases at J; junction bases unmatched: 6. Germline assignment: CDR1 GTSNPN and CDR2 SVGIG (reference sequence). In nucleotides, the CDR3 is TGTGCCTGGAGTGTAGCAGGGGGCTTAAAGACCCAGTACTTC. This sequence encodes CAWSVAGGLKTQYF.

In its sample, this clone was seen a few times. This rearrangement joins TRBV3-1 (or the pseudogene TRBV3-2) to TRBJ2-1; TRBD1 agrees at 7 bases. Germline V gene data show CDR1 as LGHDT and CDR2 as YNNKEL (reference sequence). This CDR3 comprises 15 residues. With 3 bases clipped from V and 5 bases from J, the junction kept 7 bases outside the gene matches. CDR3 sequence (DNA): TGTGCCAGCAGCCACACCGGGACAGCGAACAATGAGCAGTTCTTC. This codes for CASSHTGTANNEQFF.

The chain uses TRBV15 and TRBJ1-2; the match to TRBD1 covers 7 bases. This CDR3 is built from 15 residues. Germline loops: CDR1 LNHNV, CDR2 YYDKDF (reference sequence). After removal of 8 bases from V and 0 bases from J, the junction contained 9 bases not matched to a gene. This CDR3 reads CATVLLGTANYGYTF. The CDR3 nucleotides are TGTGCCACCGTCCTACTAGGGACAGCTAACTATGGCTACACCTTC.

The chain recombines TRBV11-2 with TRBJ2-3; 7 bases align to TRBD2. CDR3 length: 16 residues. The V gene's germline CDR1 is SGHAT and CDR2 FQNNGV. Trimming cost V 5 bases and J 1 base; bases outside gene matches: 9. CDR3 protein: CASSTWSSGRTDTQYF. The CDR3 DNA reads as TGTGCCAGCAGCACTTGGTCTAGCGGCCGCACAGATACGCAGTATTTT. Variable domain in full (rest from reference TRBV11-2 and TRBJ2-3): EAGVAQSPRYKIIEKRQSVAFWCNPISGHATLYWYQQILGQGPKLLIQFQNNGVVDDSQLPKDRFSAERLKGVDSTLKIQPAKLEDSAVYLCASSTWSSGRTDTQYFGPGTRLTVL.

The chain recombines TRBV7-9 with TRBJ1-6, with D tentatively TRBD1 (5 bases). CDR3 size: 14 residues. Germline V gene sequence: CDR1 SEHNR, CDR2 FQNEAQ (reference sequence). Trimming shortened V by 3 bases and J by 9 bases, and 12 bases separated the two germline ends. This CDR3 is CASSFGALGSPLHF. For the CDR3, the DNA is TGTGCCAGCAGCTTTGGGGCCCTGGGTTCACCCCTCCACTTT.

V and J are TRBV7-9 and TRBJ2-1, with a possible D match to TRBD2 (6 bases). Germline V gene lookup returns CDR1 SEHNR and CDR2 FQNEAQ (reference sequence). There are 15 residues in the CDR3. With 2 bases removed from V and 4 bases from J, the gap between germline ends came to 12 bases. For the CDR3, the DNA is TGTGCCAGCAGCTTATTTACGGGGGAATACAATGAGCAGTTCTTC. Amino acids: CASSLFTGEYNEQFF.

The chain has TRBV4-1 and TRBJ2-1, with 9 bases fitting TRBD2. Germline trimming cut 3 bases from V and 8 bases from J; bases unmatched to any gene: 5. This CDR3 contains 14 residues. Germline CDR1 reads MGHRA; CDR2 reads YSYEKL. CDR3 protein: CASSHWRGGYEQFF. The CDR3 region has the DNA TGCGCCAGCAGCCACTGGCGGGGGGGGTATGAGCAGTTCTTC.

The chain uses TRBV7-9 and TRBJ1-1; D unclear. V was cut by 2 bases and J by 8 bases, with 9 bases left in between. The CDR3 sequence is 12 residues long. Germline CDR1 is SEHNR and CDR2 is FQNEAQ (reference sequence). The CDR3 DNA follows: TGTGCCAGCAGCTTAAGTGAGAGGGAAGCTTTCTTT. Translating it yields CASSLSEREAFF.